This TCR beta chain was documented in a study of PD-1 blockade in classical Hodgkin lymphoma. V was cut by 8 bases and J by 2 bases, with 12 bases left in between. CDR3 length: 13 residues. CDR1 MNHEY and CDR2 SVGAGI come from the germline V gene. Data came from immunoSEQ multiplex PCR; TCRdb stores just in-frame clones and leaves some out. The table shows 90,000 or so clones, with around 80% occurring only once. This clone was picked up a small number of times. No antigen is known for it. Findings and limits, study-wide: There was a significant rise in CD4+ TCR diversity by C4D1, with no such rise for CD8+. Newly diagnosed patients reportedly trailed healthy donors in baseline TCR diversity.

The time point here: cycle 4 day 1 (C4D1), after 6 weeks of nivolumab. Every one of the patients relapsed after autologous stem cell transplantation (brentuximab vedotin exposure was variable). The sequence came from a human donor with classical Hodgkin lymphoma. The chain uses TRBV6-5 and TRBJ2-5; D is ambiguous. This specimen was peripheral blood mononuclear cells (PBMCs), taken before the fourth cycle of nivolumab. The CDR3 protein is CASGRGGQETQYF. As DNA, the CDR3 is TGTGCCAGCGGACGAGGTGGGCAAGAGACCCAGTACTTC.